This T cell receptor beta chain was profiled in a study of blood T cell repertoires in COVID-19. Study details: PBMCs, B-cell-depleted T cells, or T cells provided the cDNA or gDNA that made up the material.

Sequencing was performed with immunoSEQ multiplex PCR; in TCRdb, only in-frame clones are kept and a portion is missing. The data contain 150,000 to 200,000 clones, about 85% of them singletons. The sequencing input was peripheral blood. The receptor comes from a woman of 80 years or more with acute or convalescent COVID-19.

CDR3 loop: CASSLVRTGGETQYF. CDR3 in DNA: TGCGCCAGCAGCTTGGTTCGCACAGGGGGAGAGACCCAGTACTTC. The rearrangement joins TRBV5-1 to TRBJ2-5; 8 nucleotides agree with TRBD1. V lost 0 bases to trimming and J lost 4 bases; unmatched junction nucleotides: 5. The CDR3 is made up of 15 amino acids. Germline loops: CDR1 SGHRS, CDR2 YFSETQ. Using reference TRBV5-1 and TRBJ2-5 for the parts outside the CDR3, the full variable domain is KAGVTQTPRYLIKTRGQQVTLSCSPISGHRSVSWYQQTPGQGLQFLFEYFSETQRNKGNFPGRFSGRQFSNSRSEMNVSTLELGDSALYLCASSLVRTGGETQYFGPGTRLLVL.